This T cell receptor beta chain was recovered during a study of T cells after yellow fever vaccination (dated by TCRdb to the late 2010s). About the study as a whole: The SMART-Seq v4 Ultra Low Input RNA kit was used to prepare libraries from fractions with low cell numbers. Blood samples were taken at several timepoints before and after primary and secondary immunization, and bulk PBMC replicates and cell subsets were isolated. Two healthy male donors made up the cohort, one aged 18 to 30 years and the other aged 30 to 40 years. Bulk TCR alpha and beta repertoires were sequenced longitudinally to track T-cell clones before and after primary and booster YFV17D yellow fever vaccination. On the study overall, not on this receptor specifically: A small fraction of clonotypes appeared in both the CD4 and CD8 compartments, likely as a result of convergent recombination. Only a couple of donors were included in the study, so the extent to which the findings can be generalized is limited. Compared with the primary T-cell response, the secondary T-cell response was weaker but faster, peaking on day 5 rather than day 15. Most clones expanded after primary vaccination (around 96% of CD4 and around nine tenths of CD8) were re-detected after the booster, suggesting that broad memory maintenance occurred. FACS-sorted repertoires could contain abundant contaminating clonotypes from the bulk population, so computational filtering was required.

TCR cDNA was made using 5'RACE template switching, a step that added a universal primer site and unique molecular identifiers. Priming for cDNA synthesis came from both the TCR alpha and TCR beta constant segments. Library amplification used two PCR steps, and the second PCR step added sample barcodes and sequencing adapters. Sequencing of libraries was performed on Illumina HiSeq 2500 (2x100 bp) or NovaSeq (2x150 bp). The source study handled its data this way. MIGEC handled demultiplexing of reads and collapsing into UMI consensus sequences, while MiXCR performed V(D)J alignment. Vaccine-responding clonotypes were identified with edgeR using replicate PBMC samples, with FDR below 0.01 and a log2 fold change above 5 up to day 15 being required. Bulk clonotypes were assigned CD4 or CD8 identity according to which sequenced CD4 or CD8 repertoire held them at higher abundance. TCRdb trimmed public reads at Q25 via fastp, called clones via MiXCR and kept in-frame beta chains. One record per CDR3 amino acid sequence lists the most common genes and DNA. The V and J calls here are based on TCRdb, not the publication. This sample has roughly 240,000 distinct CDR3 sequences in its table, and approximately 6.8% of those were observed once. 0.8% to 1.2% of the sample belongs to the ten largest clones.

This clonotype was counted only a few times. The antigen this receptor binds is unknown. The sample holds no much larger clone one base away, and base qualities are not on file. The meaning of the sample's treatment or condition label: live attenuated yellow fever vaccine strain. A standard Ficoll-Paque protocol was used to isolate PBMCs from peripheral blood. Dynabeads CD4 and CD8 positive selection kits were used to isolate the CD4 and CD8 T-cell fractions. RNA was extracted with TriZol from bulk PBMCs, CD4 and CD8 fractions, and dextramer-positive and dextramer-negative fractions. The CDR3 goes from the cysteine to the phenylalanine over 14 residues. Just the 42-base CDR3 DNA is kept, in frame starting at base 1. Trimming takes 5 bases from V and 6 bases from J, and the germline ends sit 17 bases apart. CDR1 and CDR2 are drawn from the germline V gene (reference sequence): DFQATT, SNEGSKA.

Sequencing used CD4+ T cells sorted from PBMCs, obtained on the day of the yellow fever booster vaccination. This TCR came from a man aged 25 to 45 who received the YFV17D yellow fever vaccine. The chain uses TRBV20-1 and TRBJ2-1, with no reliable assignment of the D segment. The DNA is TGCAGTGCTCCCAGTCCGTATACGATCAATGAGCAGTTCTTC. It translates as CSAPSPYTINEQFF.